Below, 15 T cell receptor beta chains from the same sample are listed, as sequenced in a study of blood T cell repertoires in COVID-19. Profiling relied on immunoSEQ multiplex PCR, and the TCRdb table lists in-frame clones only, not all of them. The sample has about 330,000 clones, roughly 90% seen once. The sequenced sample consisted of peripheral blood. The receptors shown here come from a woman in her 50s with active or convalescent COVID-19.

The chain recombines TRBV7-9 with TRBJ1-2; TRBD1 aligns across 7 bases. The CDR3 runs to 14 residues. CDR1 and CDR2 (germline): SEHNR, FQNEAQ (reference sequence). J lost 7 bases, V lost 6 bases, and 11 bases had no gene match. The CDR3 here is CASRGLGTAIGYTF. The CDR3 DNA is TGTGCCAGCAGAGGTTTAGGGACAGCAATTGGCTACACCTTC.

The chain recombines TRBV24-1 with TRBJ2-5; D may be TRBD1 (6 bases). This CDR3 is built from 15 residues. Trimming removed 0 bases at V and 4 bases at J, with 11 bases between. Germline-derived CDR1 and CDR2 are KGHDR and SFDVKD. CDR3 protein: CATSDLTGMRETQYF. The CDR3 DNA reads TGTGCCACCAGTGATTTGACAGGGATGAGAGAGACCCAGTACTTC.

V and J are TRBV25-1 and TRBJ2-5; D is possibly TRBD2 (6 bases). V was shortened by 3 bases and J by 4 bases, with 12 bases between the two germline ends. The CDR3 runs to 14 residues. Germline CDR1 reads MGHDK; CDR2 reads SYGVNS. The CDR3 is CASSEEGHGETQYF. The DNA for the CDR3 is TGTGCCAGCAGTGAGGAGGGGCATGGAGAGACCCAGTACTTC.

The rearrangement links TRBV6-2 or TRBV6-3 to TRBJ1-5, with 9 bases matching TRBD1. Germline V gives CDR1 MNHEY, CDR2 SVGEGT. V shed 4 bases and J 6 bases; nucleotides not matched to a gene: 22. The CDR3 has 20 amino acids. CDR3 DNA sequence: TGTGCCAGCAGTTCTGACTACTCCGGGACAGGGTTTGGGCAGGGTCAGCCCCAGCATTTT. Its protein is CASSSDYSGTGFGQGQPQHF.

This chain's CDR3 is CASSLGIGGGYTDTQYF. CDR3 nucleotides: TGTGCCAGCAGCTTAGGCATCGGTGGCGGATACACAGATACGCAGTATTTT. The V gene is TRBV11-3, the J gene TRBJ2-3; D remains unclear. The V end was cut by 1 base, the J end by 2 bases, with 16 bases between. The CDR3 runs to 17 residues. Germline lookup yields CDR1 SGHNT and CDR2 YENEEA.

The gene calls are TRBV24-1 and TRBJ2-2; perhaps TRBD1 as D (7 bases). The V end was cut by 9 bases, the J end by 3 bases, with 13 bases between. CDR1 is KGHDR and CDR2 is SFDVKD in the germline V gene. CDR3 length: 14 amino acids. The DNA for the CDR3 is TGTGCCACCGGGGGGACAGTGGACACCGGGGAGCTGTTTTTT. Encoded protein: CATGGTVDTGELFF.

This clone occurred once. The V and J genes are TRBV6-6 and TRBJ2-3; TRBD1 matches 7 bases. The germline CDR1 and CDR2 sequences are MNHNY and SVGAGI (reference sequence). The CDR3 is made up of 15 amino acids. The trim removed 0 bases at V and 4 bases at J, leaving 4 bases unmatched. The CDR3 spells CASSYSRTGADTQYF. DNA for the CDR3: TGTGCCAGCAGTTACTCTAGGACAGGAGCAGATACGCAGTATTTT.

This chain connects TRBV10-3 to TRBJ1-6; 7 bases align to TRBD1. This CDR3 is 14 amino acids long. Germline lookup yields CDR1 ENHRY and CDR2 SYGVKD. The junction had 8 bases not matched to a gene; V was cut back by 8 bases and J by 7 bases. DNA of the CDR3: TGTGCCATCGGGAAAGACAGGGACAATTCACCCCTCCACTTT. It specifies CAIGKDRDNSPLHF.

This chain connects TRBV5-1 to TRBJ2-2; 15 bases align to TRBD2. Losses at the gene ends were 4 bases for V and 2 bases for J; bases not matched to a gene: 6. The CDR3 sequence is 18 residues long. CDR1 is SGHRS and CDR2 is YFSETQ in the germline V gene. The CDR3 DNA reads TGCGCCAGCAGCCCTCCGGGACTAGCGGGGGGAAACACCGGGGAGCTGTTTTTT. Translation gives CASSPPGLAGGNTGELFF.

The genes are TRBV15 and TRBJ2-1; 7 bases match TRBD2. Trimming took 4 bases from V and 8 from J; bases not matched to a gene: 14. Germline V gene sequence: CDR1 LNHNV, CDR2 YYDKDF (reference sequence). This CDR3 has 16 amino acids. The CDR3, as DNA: TGTGCCACCAGCACCCGGGGCGGGAGTATGGGTGATGAGCAGTTCTTC. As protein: CATSTRGGSMGDEQFF.

The CDR3 spells CASSRRGGDTEAFF. CDR3 nucleotide sequence: TGTGCCAGCAGCCGGCGGGGTGGGGACACTGAAGCTTTCTTT. V is TRBV3-1 (or the pseudogene TRBV3-2) and J is TRBJ1-1; no clear D. CDR1 LGHDT and CDR2 YNNKEL come from the germline V gene (reference sequence). The CDR3 runs 14 residues. V lost 4 bases and J 3 bases, leaving 12 bases between the germline ends.

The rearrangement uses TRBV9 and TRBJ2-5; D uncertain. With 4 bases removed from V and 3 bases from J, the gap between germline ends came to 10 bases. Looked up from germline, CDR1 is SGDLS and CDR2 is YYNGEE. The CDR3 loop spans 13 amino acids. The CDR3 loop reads CASSLHSEETQYF. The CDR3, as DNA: TGTGCCAGCAGCCTTCATTCGGAAGAGACCCAGTACTTC. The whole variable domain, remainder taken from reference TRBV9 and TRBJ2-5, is DSGVTQTPKHLITATGQRVTLRCSPRSGDLSVYWYQQSLDQGLQFLIQYYNGEERAKGNILERFSAQQFPDLHSELNLSSLELGDSALYFCASSLHSEETQYFGPGTRLLVL.

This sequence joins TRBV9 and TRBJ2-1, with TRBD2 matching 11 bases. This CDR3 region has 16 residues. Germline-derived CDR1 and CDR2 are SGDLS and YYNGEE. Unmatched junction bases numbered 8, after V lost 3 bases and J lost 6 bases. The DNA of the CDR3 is TGTGCCAGCAGCGCTTACGGGACTAGCGGCCCCAATGAGCAGTTCTTC. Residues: CASSAYGTSGPNEQFF.

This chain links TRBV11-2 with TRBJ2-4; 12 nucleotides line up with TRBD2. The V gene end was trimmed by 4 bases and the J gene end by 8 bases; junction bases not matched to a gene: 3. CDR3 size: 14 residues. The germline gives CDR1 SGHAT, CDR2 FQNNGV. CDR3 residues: CASSSSGGVDIQYF. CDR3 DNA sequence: TGTGCCAGCAGCTCTAGCGGGGGGGTAGACATTCAGTACTTC.

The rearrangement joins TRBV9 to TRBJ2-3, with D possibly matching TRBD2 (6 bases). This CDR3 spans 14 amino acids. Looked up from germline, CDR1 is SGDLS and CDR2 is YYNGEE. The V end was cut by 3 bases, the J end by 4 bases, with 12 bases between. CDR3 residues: CASSETGASDTQYF. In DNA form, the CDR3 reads TGTGCCAGCAGCGAAACGGGAGCATCAGATACGCAGTATTTT.